This TCR beta chain emerged from a study of T-cell reconstitution after alpha-beta-depleted transplantation in children. The CDR3 sequence is 12 residues long. CDR1 is SEHNR and CDR2 is FQNEAQ in the germline V gene (reference sequence). With 1 base removed from V and 9 bases from J, the gap between germline ends came to 9 bases. This clonotype was counted ten times or more. Construction of the TCRbeta library involved unique molecular identifiers. Using its own MiXCR run on the PCR reads, TCRdb lists one record per CDR3 protein. Seen here are roughly 100,000 distinct CDR3 sequences, approximately 8.4% observed once, and the top ten hold just under 7%.

The TCR sequence derives from a human donor who donated a stem cell graft to a child with congenital amegakaryocytic thrombocytopenia. The chain recombines TRBV7-9 with TRBJ1-2; D is unresolved. The sequencing used PBMCs from the stem cell graft donor, collected from the stem cell graft. Written as DNA, the CDR3 is TGTGCCAGCAGCTTAGACGCAGGACGCTACACCTTC. Translated, it gives CASSLDAGRYTF.